Described below is a single T cell receptor (beta chain) sequence and its context. The antigen it recognizes is unknown. Base qualities are not recorded, but no much larger clone differs from it by a single base. During the collection period, no immune events, such as infections, were documented for the healthy donors. Time-dependent variance in a beta-binomial model of T-cell clone differential abundance was calibrated using healthy-donor blood repertoires as a training cohort. There were ten or so healthy donors in the training cohort, of whom 3 were female and 7 were male. On average the donors were around 41 years old, and their ages spanned roughly 29 to 64 years. Obtained from a commercial supplier, whole blood was collected from each healthy donor at three time points set around 14 days apart. For immunosequencing, genomic DNA was extracted from unsorted whole blood. V lost 0 bases and J lost 9 bases, and the count of bases not matched to a germline gene is 20. According to the germline V gene, CDR1 reads MGHRA and CDR2 reads YSYEKL. The CDR3 contains 19 residues, cysteine and phenylalanine counted. Only CDR3 DNA is held: 57 bases, read in frame from base 1.

The sample is drawn from a study of identifying expanded T cells in peripheral blood (dated by TCRdb to about 2019). Some background on the complete study: Technical replicates were generated by sequencing separate aliquots of the same genomic DNA pool, with four replicates compared pairwise.

The immunoSEQ Assay, which relies on bias-controlled multiplex PCR amplification of genomic DNA, was used to profile TCRbeta CDR3 regions. The authors' analysis ran thus. To quantify the absolute abundance of each unique TCRbeta CDR3 region, the sequences were collapsed and filtered. Differential abundance was assessed using a binomial (Fisher-equivalent) model and a beta-binomial model in which time-dependent variance fitted from healthy donors was added. Clones with fewer than 5 combined templates were excluded, and clones with Benjamini-Hochberg FDR below 0.01 were called differentially abundant. In the beta-binomial model, variance was expressed as a function of the total template count across the two samples, in the form v = (b*log(k)+a)^2. As stored in TCRdb, this immuneACCESS dataset retains in-frame rearrangements with V and J assigned. A fraction of the clones does not appear; measured against another copy, unresolved V genes explain less than half of the discrepancy, and the remainder lacks a known reason. V and J calls and clone size are copied from that table; D and trimming were computed from the DNA. Here the sample has 100,000 to 150,000 clones; about 88% occur a single time. The ten top clones hold about 8% of the sample.

Results the study describes overall, beyond this receptor: In all healthy donors, the variance in clone template counts between samples taken roughly 14 days apart rose significantly as total template count increased. The authors expected that biological variance in healthy repertoires might rise further over much longer intervals, such as months to years. The binomial model flagged about 1.2 differentially abundant clones between technical replicates, compared with about 16 over about 2 weeks and 19 over about four weeks. The beta-binomial model significantly reduced the number of clones called differentially abundant and the false-positive rate across all healthy-donor time intervals.

The chain couples TRBV4-1 to TRBJ2-1; 7 central nucleotides agree with TRBD1. The material sequenced was blood. The TCR comes from a person between 18 and 75 years old in good health. The CDR3 is CASSQDRGQEKFYYTEQFF. The DNA is as follows: TGCGCCAGCAGCCAAGATCGAGGACAGGAAAAATTCTACTATACTGAGCAGTTCTTC.